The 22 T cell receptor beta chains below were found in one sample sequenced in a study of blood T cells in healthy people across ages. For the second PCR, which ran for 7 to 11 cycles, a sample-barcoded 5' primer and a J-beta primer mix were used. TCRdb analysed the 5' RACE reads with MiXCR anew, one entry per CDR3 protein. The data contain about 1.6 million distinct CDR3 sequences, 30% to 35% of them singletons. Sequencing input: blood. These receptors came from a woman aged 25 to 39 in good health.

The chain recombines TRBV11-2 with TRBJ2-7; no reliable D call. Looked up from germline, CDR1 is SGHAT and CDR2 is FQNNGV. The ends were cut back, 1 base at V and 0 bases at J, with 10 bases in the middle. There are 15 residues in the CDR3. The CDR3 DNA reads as TGTGCCAGCAGCTTAGGCGGTTTCAGCTCCTACGAGCAGTACTTC. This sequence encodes CASSLGGFSSYEQYF.

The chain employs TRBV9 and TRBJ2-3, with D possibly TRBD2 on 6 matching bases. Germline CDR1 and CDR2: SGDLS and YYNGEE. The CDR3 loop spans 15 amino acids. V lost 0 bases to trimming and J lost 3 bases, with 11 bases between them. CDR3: CASSVALASTDTQYF. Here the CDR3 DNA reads TGTGCCAGCAGCGTAGCCCTAGCGAGTACAGATACGCAGTATTTT.

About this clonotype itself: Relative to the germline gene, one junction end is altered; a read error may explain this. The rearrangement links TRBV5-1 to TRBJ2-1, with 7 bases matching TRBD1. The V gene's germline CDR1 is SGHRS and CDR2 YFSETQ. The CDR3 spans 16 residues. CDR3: CTSSVQGSVGYNEQFF. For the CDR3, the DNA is TGCACCAGCAGCGTACAGGGGTCGGTCGGCTACAATGAGCAGTTCTTC.

CDR3 residues: CASSLAPALAGGSTDTQYF. The DNA of the CDR3 is TGCGCCAGCAGCTTGGCCCCTGCGCTAGCGGGGGGTAGCACAGATACGCAGTATTTT. This chain uses TRBV5-1 with TRBJ2-3; 11 bases match TRBD2. With 0 bases clipped from V and 0 bases from J, the junction kept 9 bases outside the gene matches. The germline gives CDR1 SGHRS, CDR2 YFSETQ. The CDR3 runs to 19 residues.

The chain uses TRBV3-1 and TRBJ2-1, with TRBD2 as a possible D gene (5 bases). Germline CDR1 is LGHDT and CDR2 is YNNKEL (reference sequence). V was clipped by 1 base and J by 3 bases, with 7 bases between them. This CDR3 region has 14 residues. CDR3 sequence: CASSQAGNYNEQFF. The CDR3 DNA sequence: TGTGCCAGCAGCCAAGCCGGGAACTACAATGAGCAGTTCTTC.

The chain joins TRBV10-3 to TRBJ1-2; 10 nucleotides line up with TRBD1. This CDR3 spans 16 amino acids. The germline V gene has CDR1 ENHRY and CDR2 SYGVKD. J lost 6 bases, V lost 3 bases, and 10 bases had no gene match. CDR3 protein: CAISDLVGQGSDGYTF. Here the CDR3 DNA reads TGTGCCATCAGTGACCTCGTGGGACAGGGGTCGGATGGCTACACCTTC.

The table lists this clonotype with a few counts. CDR3 DNA: TGTGCCTGGAGCGGGGCTAACTATGGCTACACCTTC. Translation: CAWSGANYGYTF. The chain combines TRBV30 with TRBJ1-2; D is uncertain. Germline-derived CDR1 and CDR2 are GTSNPN and SVGIG (reference sequence). V gave up 3 bases and J gave up 0 bases, with 5 bases separating them. This CDR3 has 12 residues.

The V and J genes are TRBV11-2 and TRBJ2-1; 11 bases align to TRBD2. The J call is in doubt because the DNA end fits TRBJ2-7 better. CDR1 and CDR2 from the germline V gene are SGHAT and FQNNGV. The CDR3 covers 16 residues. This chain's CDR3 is CASSSTGLAGNDEQYF. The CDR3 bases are TGTGCCAGCAGCTCCACAGGACTAGCGGGTAACGATGAGCAGTACTTC.

The CDR3 DNA is TGTGCCAGCAGTTTAAGGGACAGGGGAGATGGCTACACCTTC. Protein: CASSLRDRGDGYTF. J is TRBJ1-2 and V is TRBV27; 10 bases match TRBD1. Germline CDR1 and CDR2: MNHEY and SMNVEV (reference sequence). The CDR3 has 14 amino acids. V lost 2 bases and J lost 6; bases outside the gene matches: 3.

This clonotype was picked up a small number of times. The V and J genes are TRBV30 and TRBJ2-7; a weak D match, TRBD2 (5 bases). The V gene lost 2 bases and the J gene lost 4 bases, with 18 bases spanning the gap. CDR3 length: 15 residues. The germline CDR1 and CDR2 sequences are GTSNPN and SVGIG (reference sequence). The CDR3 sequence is CAWSPREGRAYEQYF. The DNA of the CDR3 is TGTGCCTGGAGTCCCCGAGAAGGGCGGGCTTACGAGCAGTACTTC.

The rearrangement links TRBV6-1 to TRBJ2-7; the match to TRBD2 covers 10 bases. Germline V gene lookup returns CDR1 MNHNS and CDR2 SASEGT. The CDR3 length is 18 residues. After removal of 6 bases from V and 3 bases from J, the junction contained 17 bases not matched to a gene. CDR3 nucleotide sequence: TGTGCCAGCAGCGAAAGACTAAGTTGGACTAGCGGCCGCTACGAGCAGTACTTC. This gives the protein CASSERLSWTSGRYEQYF.

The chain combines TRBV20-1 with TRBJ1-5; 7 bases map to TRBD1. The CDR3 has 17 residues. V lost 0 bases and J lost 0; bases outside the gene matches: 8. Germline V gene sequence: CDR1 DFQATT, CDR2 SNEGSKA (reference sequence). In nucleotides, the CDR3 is TGCAGTGCTAGAGATAGCGGCAGGGGGATTAGCAATCAGCCCCAGCATTTT. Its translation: CSARDSGRGISNQPQHF.

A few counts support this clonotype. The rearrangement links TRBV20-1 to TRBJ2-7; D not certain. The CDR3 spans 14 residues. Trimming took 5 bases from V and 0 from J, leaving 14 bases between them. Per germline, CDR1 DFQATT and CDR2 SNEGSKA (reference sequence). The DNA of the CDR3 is TGCAGTGCTCCAAACAGACTCAACTCCTACGAGCAGTACTTC. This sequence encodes CSAPNRLNSYEQYF.

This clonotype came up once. The CDR3 is CASSLGQGPPLVTQYF. Here the CDR3 DNA reads TGTGCCAGCAGCTTAGGACAGGGGCCTCCCCTGGTGACCCAGTACTTC. The rearrangement uses TRBV7-9 and TRBJ2-5; 8 bases are shared with TRBD1. Losses at the gene ends were 1 base for V and 7 bases for J; bases not matched to a gene: 11. The CDR3 sequence is 16 residues long. CDR1 and CDR2 from the germline V gene are SEHNR and FQNEAQ (reference sequence).

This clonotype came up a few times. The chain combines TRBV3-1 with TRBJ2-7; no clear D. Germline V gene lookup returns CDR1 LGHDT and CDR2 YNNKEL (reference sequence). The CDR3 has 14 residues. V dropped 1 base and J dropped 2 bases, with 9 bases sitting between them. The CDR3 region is CASSQVHSPYEQYF. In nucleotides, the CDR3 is TGTGCCAGCAGCCAAGTACACAGCCCCTACGAGCAGTACTTC.

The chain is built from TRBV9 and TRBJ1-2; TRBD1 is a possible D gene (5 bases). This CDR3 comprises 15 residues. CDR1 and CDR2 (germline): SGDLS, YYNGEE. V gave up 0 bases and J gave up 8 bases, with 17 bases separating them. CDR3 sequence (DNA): TGTGCCAGCAGCGTAGCGAGAACAGGCCTTGGGGGCTACACCTTC. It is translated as CASSVARTGLGGYTF.

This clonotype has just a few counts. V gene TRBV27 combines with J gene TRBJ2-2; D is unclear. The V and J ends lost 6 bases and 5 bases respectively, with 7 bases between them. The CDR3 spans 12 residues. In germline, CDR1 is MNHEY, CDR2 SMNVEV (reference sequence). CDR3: CASREFTGELFF. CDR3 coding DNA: TGTGCCAGCAGGGAGTTTACCGGGGAGCTGTTTTTT.

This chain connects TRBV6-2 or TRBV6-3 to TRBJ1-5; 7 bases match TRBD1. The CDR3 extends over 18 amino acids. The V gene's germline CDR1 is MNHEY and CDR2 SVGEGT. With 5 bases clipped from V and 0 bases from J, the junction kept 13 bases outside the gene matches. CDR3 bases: TGTGCCAGCAGTCTCACTGGGGACAGCCTTTATAGCAATCAGCCCCAGCATTTT. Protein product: CASSLTGDSLYSNQPQHF.

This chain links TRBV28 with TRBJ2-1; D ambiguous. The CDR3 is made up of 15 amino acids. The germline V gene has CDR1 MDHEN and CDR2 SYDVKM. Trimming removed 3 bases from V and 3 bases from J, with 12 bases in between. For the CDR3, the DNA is TGTGCCAGCAGTTTCGCCCTTCCGTACTACAATGAGCAGTTCTTC. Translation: CASSFALPYYNEQFF.

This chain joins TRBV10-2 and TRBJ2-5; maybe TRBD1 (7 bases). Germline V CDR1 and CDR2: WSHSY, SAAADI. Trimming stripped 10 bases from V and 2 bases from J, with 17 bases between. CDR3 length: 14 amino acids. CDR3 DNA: TGCGCCACCCTGGACAGGAGGGCTCAAGAGACCCAGTACTTC. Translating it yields CATLDRRAQETQYF.

CDR3 amino acids: CASSLFLAGVNEQFF. In nucleotides, the CDR3 is TGCGCCAGCAGCTTGTTTCTAGCGGGTGTCAATGAGCAGTTCTTC. The chain links TRBV5-1 to TRBJ2-1, with 8 bases identical to TRBD2. V trimming: 1 base; J trimming: 6 bases; junction bases outside the gene matches: 6. Germline loops: CDR1 SGHRS, CDR2 YFSETQ. This CDR3 is built from 15 residues.

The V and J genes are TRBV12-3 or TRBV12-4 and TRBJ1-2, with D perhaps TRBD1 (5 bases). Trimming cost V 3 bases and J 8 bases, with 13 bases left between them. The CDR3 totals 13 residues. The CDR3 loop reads CASSLAHRSGYTF. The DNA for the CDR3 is TGTGCCAGCAGTTTGGCTCACAGGTCCGGCTACACCTTC.